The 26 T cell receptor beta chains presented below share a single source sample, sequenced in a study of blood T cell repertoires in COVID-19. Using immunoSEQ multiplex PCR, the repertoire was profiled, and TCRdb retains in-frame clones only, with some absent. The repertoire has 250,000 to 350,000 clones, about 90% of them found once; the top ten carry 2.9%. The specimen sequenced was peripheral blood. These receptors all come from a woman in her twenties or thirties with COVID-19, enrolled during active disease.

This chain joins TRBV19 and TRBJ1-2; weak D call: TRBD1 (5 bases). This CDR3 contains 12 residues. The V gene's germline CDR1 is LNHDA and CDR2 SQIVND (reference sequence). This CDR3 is CTTREPNYGYTF. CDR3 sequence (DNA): TGTACCACCAGGGAACCTAACTATGGCTACACCTTC.

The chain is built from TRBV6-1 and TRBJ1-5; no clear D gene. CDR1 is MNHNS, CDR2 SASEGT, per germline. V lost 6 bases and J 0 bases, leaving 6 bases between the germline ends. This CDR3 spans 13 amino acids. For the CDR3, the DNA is TGTGCCAGCAGGGGAGATAGCAATCAGCCCCAGCATTTT. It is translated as CASRGDSNQPQHF.

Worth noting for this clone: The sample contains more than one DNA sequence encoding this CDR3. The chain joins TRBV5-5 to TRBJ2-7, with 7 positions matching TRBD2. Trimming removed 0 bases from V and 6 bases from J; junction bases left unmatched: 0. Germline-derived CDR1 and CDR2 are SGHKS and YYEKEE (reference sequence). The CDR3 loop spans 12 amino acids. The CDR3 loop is CASSLAGGEQYF. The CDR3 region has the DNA TGTGCCAGCAGCTTGGCGGGGGGCGAGCAGTACTTC. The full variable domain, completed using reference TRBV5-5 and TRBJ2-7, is DAGVTQSPTHLIKTRGQQVTLRCSPISGHKSVSWYQQVLGQGPQFIFQYYEKEERGRGNFPDRFSARQFPNYSSELNVNALLLGDSALYLCASSLAGGEQYFGPGTRLTVT.

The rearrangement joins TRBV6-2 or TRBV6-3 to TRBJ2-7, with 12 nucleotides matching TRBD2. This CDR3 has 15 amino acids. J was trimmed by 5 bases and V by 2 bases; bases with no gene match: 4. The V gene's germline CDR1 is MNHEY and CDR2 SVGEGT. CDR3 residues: CASSYLAGGLNEQYF. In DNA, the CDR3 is TGTGCCAGCAGTTACCTAGCGGGAGGGCTCAACGAGCAGTACTTC.

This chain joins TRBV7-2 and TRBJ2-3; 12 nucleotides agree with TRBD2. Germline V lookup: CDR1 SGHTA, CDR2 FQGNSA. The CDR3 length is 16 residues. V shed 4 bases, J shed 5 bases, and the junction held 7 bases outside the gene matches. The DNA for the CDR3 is TGTGCCAGCAGCTGGAGACTAGCGGGAGAAGTAGATACGCAGTATTTT. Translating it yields CASSWRLAGEVDTQYF.

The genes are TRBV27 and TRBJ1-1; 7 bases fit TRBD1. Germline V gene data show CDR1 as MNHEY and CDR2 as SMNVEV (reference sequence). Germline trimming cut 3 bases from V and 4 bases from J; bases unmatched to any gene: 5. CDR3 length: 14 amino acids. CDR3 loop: CASSFAGGSTEAFF. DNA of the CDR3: TGTGCCAGCAGTTTCGCAGGGGGAAGCACTGAAGCTTTCTTT.

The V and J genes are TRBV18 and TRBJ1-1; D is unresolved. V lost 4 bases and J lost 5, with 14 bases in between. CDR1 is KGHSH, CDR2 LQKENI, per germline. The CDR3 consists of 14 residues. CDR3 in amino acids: CASSRTGLGTEAFF. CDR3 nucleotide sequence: TGTGCCAGCTCACGGACTGGACTGGGGACTGAAGCTTTCTTT. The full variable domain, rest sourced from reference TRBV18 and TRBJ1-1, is NAGVMQNPRHLVRRRGQEARLRCSPMKGHSHVYWYRQLPEEGLKFMVYLQKENIIDESGMPKERFSAEFPKEGPSILRIQQVVRGDSAAYFCASSRTGLGTEAFFGQGTRLTVV.

Written as DNA, the CDR3 is TGTGCCAGCAGCTCAAACCACGGGGACAGGAGCTACACCTTC. Its translation: CASSSNHGDRSYTF. V and J are TRBV7-3 and TRBJ1-2; TRBD1 matches 8 bases. The V gene's germline CDR1 is SGHTA and CDR2 FQGTGA. CDR3 length: 14 residues. V dropped 4 bases and J dropped 9; count of bases not matched to a gene: 10.

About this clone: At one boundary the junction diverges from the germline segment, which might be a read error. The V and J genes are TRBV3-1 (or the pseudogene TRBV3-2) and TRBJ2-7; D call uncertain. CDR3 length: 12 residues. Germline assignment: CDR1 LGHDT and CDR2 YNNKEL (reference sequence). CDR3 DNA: TGTGCCAGCAGCCAAGAGACACACCGCCTTCACTTC. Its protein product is CASSQETHRLHF.

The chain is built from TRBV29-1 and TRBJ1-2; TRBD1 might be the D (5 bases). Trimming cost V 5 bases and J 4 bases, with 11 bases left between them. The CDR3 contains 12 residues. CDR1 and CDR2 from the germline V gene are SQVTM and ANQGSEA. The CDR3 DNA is TGCAGCGTTCGCGGGGGTCTCTATGGCTACACCTTC. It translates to CSVRGGLYGYTF.

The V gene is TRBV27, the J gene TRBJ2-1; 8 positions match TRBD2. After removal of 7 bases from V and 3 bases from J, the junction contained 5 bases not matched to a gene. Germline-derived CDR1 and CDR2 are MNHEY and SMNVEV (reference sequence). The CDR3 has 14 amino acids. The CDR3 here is CASNAAGGYNEQFF. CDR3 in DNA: TGTGCCAGCAACGCGGCGGGAGGCTACAATGAGCAGTTCTTC.

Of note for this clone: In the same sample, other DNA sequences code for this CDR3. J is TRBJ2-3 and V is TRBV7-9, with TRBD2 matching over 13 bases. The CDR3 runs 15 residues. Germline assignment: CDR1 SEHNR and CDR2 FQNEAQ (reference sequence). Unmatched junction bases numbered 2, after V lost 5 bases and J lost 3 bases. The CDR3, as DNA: TGTGCCAGCAGCCGGACTAGCGGGAGTACAGATACGCAGTATTTT. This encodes CASSRTSGSTDTQYF.

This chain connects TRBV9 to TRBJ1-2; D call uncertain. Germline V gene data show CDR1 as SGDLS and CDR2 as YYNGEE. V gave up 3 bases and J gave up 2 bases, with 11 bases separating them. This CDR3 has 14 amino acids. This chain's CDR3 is CASSEQTQNYGYTF. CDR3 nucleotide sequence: TGTGCCAGCAGCGAGCAAACTCAAAACTATGGCTACACCTTC.

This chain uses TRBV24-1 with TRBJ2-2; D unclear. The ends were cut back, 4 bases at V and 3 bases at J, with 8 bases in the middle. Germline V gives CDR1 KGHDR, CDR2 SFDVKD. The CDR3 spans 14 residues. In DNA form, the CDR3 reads TGTGCCACCAGTGAGCGACAAGACACCGGGGAGCTGTTTTTT. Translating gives CATSERQDTGELFF.

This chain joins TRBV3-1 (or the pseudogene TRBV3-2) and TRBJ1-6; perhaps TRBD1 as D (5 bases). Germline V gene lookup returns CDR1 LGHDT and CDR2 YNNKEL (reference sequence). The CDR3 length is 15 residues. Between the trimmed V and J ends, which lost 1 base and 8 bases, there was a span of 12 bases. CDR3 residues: CASSQGGRTHSPLHF. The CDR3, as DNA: TGTGCCAGCAGCCAAGGGGGCAGGACCCATTCACCCCTCCACTTT.

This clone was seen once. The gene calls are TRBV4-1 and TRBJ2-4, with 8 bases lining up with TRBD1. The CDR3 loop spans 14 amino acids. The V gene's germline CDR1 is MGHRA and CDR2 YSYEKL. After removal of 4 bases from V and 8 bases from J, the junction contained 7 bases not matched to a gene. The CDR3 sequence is CASSRRGQVDIQYF. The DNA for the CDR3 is TGCGCCAGCAGCCGGCGGGGACAGGTGGACATTCAGTACTTC.

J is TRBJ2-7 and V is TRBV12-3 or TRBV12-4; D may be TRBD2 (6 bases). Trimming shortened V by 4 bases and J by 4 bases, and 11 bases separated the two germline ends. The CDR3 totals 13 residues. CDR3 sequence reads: CASSYEGRYEQYF. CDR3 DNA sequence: TGTGCCAGCAGTTATGAGGGGAGGTACGAGCAGTACTTC.

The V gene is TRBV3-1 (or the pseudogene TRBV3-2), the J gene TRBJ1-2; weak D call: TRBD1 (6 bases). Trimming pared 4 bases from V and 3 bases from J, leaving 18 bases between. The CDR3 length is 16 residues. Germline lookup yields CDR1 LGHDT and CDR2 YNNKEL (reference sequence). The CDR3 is CASSLEGRGLHYGYTF. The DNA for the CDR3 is TGTGCCAGCAGCCTAGAGGGCAGGGGCCTTCACTATGGCTACACCTTC.

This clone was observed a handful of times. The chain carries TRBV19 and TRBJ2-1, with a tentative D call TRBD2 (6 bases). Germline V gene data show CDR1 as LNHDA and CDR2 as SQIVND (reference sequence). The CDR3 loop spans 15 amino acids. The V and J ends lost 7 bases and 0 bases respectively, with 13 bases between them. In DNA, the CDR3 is TGTGCCAGTACGCTTGCGGGGAGCTCCTACAATGAGCAGTTCTTC. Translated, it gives CASTLAGSSYNEQFF.

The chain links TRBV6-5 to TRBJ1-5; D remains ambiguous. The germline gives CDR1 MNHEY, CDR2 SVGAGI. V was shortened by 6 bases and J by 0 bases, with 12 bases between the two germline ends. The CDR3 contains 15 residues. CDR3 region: CASRPDIYSNQPQHF. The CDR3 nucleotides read TGTGCCAGCAGACCTGACATTTATAGCAATCAGCCCCAGCATTTT.

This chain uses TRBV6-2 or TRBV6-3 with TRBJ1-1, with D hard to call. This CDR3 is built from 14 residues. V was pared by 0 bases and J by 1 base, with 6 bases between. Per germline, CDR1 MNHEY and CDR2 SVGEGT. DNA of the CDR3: TGTGCCAGCAGTTACTCCCCAGGGAACACTGAAGCTTTCTTT. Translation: CASSYSPGNTEAFF.

CDR3 protein: CASSAGGGELLAFF. The DNA of the CDR3 is TGTGCCAGCAGCGCAGGGGGTGGTGAACTACTCGCTTTCTTT. This sequence joins TRBV9 and TRBJ1-1; 7 positions agree with TRBD1. The CDR3 contains 14 residues. Germline V gives CDR1 SGDLS, CDR2 YYNGEE. V trimming: 3 bases; J trimming: 11 bases; junction bases outside the gene matches: 13.

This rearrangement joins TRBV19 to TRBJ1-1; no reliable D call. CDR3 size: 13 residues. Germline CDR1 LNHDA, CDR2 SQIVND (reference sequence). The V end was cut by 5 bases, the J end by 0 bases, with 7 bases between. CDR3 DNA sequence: TGTGCCAGTAGTCTTCAGATGAACACTGAAGCTTTCTTT. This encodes CASSLQMNTEAFF.

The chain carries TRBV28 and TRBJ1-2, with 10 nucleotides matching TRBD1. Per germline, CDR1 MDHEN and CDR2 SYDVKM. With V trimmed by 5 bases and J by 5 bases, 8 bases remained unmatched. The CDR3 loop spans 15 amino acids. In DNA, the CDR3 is TGTGCCAGCAGTCTCCCGGGACAGGGGAAATATGGCTACACCTTC. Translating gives CASSLPGQGKYGYTF.

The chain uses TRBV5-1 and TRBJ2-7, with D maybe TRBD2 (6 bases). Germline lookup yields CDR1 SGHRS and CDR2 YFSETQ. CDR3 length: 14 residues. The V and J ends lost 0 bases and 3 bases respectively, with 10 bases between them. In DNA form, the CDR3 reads TGCGCCAGCAGCTTGGAGGGTAGCGGCTACGAGCAGTACTTC. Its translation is CASSLEGSGYEQYF.

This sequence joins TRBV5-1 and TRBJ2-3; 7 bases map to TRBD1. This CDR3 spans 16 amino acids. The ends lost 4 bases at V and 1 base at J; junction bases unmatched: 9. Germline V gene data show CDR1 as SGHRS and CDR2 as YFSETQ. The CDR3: CASSNRDSVRTDTQYF. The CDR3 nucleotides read TGCGCCAGCAGCAACCGGGACAGTGTGCGCACAGATACGCAGTATTTT.